These T cell receptor beta chains were read from a single sample in a study of cytomegalovirus exposure and HLA in healthy donors. Produced via immunoSEQ multiplex PCR; TCRdb's table is partial and in-frame only. Of about 130,000 clones in the sample, about 73% were seen once. Sequencing was done on a sample of PBMCs. These TCRs come from a human donor in good health. Each CDR3 is given with its conserved first and last residue.

J	V	CDR3
TRBJ1-2	TRBV9	CASSTTVQLNIDYGYTF
TRBJ2-7	TRBV19	CASSPTGVGSYEQYF
TRBJ2-2	TRBV7-8	CASRRGVQGTGELFF
TRBJ2-7	TRBV6-5	CASSVLSGEQYF
TRBJ2-7	TRBV15	CATSSARGEEQYF
TRBJ2-3	TRBV5-1	CASSLGGASTDTQYF
TRBJ1-5	TRBV7-2	CASSLVPGGRSNQPQHF
TRBJ2-2	TRBV4-1	CASSQDGTSWGTGELFF
TRBJ1-2	TRBV18	CASSLDTVLDYGYTF
TRBJ2-1	TRBV6-6	CASSTGGPYNEQFF